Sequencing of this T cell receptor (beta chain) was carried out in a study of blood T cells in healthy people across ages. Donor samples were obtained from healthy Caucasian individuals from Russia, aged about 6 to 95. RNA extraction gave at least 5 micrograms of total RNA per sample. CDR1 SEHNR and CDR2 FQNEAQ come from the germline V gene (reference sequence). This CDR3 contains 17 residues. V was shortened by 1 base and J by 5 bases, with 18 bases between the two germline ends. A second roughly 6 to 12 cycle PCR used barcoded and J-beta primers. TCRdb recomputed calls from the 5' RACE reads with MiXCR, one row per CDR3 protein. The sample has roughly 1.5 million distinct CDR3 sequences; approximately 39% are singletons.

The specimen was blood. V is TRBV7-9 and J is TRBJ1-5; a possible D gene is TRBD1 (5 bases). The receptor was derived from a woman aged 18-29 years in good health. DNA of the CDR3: TGTGCCAGCAGCTTAGGCGTAGGCAGGGAAATATATCAGCCCCAGCATTTT. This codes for CASSLGVGREIYQPQHF.